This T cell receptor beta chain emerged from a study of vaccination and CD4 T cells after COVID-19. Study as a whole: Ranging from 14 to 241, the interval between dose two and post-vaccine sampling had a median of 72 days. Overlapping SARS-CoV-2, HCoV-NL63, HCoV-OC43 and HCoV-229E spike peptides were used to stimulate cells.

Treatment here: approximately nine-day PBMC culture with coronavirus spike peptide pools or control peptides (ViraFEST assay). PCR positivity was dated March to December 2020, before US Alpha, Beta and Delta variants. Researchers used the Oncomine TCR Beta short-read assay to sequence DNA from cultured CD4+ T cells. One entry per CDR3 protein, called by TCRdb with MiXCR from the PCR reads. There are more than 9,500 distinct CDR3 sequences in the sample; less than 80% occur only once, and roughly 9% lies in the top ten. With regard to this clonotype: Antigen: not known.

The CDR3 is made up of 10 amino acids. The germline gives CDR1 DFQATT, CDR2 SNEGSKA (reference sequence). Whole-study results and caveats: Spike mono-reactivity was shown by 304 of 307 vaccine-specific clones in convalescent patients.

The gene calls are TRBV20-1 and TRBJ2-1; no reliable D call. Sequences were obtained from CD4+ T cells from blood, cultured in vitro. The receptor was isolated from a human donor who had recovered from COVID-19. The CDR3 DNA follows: TGCAGCCCGCTCCAATATGAGCAGTTCTTC. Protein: CSPLQYEQFF.